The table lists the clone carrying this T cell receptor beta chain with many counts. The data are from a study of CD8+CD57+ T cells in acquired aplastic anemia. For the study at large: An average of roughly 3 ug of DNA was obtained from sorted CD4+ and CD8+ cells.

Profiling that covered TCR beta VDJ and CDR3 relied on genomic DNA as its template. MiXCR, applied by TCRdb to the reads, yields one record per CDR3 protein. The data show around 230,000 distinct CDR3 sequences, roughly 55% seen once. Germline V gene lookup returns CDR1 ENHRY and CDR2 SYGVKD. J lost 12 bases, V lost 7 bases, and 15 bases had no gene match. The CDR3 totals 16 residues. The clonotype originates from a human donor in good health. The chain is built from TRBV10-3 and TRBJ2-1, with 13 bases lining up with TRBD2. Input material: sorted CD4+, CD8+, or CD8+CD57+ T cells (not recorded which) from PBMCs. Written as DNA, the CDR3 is TGTGCCATCATGATACCCGGGACTAGCGGGGTAGAGGGGCAGTTCTTC. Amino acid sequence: CAIMIPGTSGVEGQFF.